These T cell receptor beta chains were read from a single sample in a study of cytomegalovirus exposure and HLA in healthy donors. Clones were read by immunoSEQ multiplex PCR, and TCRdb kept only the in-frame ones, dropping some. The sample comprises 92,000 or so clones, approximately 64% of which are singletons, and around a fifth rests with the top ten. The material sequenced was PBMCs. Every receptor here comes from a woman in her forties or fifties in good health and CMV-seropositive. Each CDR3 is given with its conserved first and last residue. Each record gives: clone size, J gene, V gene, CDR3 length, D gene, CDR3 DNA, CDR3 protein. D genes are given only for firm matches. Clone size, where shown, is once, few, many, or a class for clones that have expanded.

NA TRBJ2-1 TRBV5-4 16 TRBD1 TGTGCCAGCAGCTTGTCGGGACAGGGGAGAGGGAATGAGCAGTTCTTC CASSLSGQGRGNEQFF
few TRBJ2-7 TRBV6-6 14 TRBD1 TGTGCCAGCACCCCTAGACAGGGGATCTACGAGCAGTACTTC CASTPRQGIYEQYF
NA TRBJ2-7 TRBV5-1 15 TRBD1 TGCGCCAGCAGCGAGCCGGGACAGGGTCCCTACGAGCAGTACTTC CASSEPGQGPYEQYF
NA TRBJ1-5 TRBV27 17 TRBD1 TGTGCCAGCAGTTTATCCCGTGGACAGGGGCCCCCGCAGCCCCAGCATTTT CASSLSRGQGPPQPQHF
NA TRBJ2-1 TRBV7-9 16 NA TGTGCCAGCAGCTTAGCGCTGGCGGGCTCCTACAATGAGCAGTTCTTC CASSLALAGSYNEQFF
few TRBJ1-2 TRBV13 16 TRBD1 TGTGCCAGCAGCACTCCGGGACAGGGGGCGCGGGATGGCTACACCTTC CASSTPGQGARDGYTF
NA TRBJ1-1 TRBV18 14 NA TGTGCCAGCTCATCGGACAGCATGAACACTGAAGCTTTCTTT CASSSDSMNTEAFF
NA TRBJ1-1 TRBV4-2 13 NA TGTGCCAGCAGCCCTTTTGGAGGAAATGAAGCTTTCTTT CASSPFGGNEAFF
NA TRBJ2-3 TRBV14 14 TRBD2 TGTGCCAGCAGCCGCGATCTAGCGGGGGTTATGCAGTATTTT CASSRDLAGVMQYF
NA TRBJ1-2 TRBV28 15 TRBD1 TGTGCCAGCAGTAAGAAGACAGGGGGCTTTTGGGGCTACACCTTC CASSKKTGGFWGYTF
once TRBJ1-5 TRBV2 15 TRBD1 TGTGCCAGCGGCGGACAGGGTAATAGCAATCAGCCCCAGCATTTT CASGGQGNSNQPQHF
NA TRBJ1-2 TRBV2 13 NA TGTGCCAGCAGTGAACGGCAGGTCTATGGCTACACCTTC CASSERQVYGYTF
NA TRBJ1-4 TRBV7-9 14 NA TGTGCCAGCAGGACGGACAGACCTAATGAAAAACTGTTTTTT CASRTDRPNEKLFF
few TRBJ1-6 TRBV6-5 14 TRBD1 TGTGCCAGCAGCCGACAGGGCCAGAATTCACCCCTCCACTTT CASSRQGQNSPLHF
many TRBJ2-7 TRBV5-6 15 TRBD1 TGTGCCAGCAGCCATTCCGGGACAGCCTCCTACGAGCAGTACTTC CASSHSGTASYEQYF
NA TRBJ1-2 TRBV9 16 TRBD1 TGTGCCAGCAGCCCCCGGGACAGGGGGCTTTTCGGCGGCTACACCTTC CASSPRDRGLFGGYTF
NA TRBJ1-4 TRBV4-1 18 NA TGCGCCAGCAGCCAAGAAAATACCCTTGGGGGGGCAGGGGAAAAACTGTTTTTT CASSQENTLGGAGEKLFF
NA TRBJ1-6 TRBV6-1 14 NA TGTGCCACCAATAAACAGGCGGGGAATTCACCCCTCCACTTT CATNKQAGNSPLHF
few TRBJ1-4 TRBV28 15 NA TGTGCCAGCAGTTTAGTTTCCACGGGAAATGAAAAACTGTTTTTT CASSLVSTGNEKLFF
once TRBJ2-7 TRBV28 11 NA TGTGCCAGCAGTAGGGGAGGCGAGCAGTACTTC CASSRGGEQYF
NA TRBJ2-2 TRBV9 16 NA TGTGCCAGCAGCGAGAGGGGGGGAGGACCGCCCGGGGAGCTGTTTTTT CASSERGGGPPGELFF
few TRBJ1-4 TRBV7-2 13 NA TGTGCCAGCAGCTTAGGAGTTTGGGAAAAACTGTTTTTT CASSLGVWEKLFF
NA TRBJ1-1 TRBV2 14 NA TGTGCCAGCAACGCCGGGACACCGAACACTGAAGCTTTCTTT CASNAGTPNTEAFF
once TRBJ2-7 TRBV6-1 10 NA TGTGCCAGCAGTTTCACTGAGCAGTACTTC CASSFTEQYF
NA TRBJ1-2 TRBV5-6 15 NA TGTGCCAGCAGCCCCGGGGGGGGCGAGGGCTATGGCTACACCTTC CASSPGGGEGYGYTF
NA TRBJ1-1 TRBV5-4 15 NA TGTGCCAGCAGTTTCTGGACAGCGCAGAACACTGAAGCTTTCTTT CASSFWTAQNTEAFF
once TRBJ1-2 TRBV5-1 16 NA TGCGCCAGCAGCCCCGGTTTGACCCAGAGGGCTTATGGCTACACCTTC CASSPGLTQRAYGYTF
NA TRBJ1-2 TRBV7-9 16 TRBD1 TGTTCCAGCAGCGGATTGCGGCAGGGGGGTACCTATGGCTACACCTTC CSSSGLRQGGTYGYTF
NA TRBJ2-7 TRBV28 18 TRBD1 TGTGCCAGCAGTTTATCGGTCCGGGACAGGGAATGGAACTACGAGCAGTACTTC CASSLSVRDREWNYEQYF
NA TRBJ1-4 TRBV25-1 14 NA TGTGCCAGCAGTGAAGGCGGGGCTAATGAAAAACTGTTTTTT CASSEGGANEKLFF
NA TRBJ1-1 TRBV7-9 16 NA TGTGCCAGCAGCTTAGCGCTAGCAGGATCAAACACTGAAGCTTTCTTT CASSLALAGSNTEAFF
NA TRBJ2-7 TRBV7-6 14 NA TGTGCCAGCAGCTTACGGCCGGGGAGAAATGAGCAGTACTTC CASSLRPGRNEQYF
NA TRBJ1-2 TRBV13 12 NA TGTGCCAGCAGCACAGGCCCCGATGGCTACACCTTC CASSTGPDGYTF
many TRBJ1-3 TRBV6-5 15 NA TGTGCCAGCAGTTTACAGGGATCCGATGGAAACACCATATATTTT CASSLQGSDGNTIYF
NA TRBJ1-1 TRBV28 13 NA TGTGCCAGCAGTTCACGGGGGTGGACTGAAGCTTTCTTT CASSSRGWTEAFF
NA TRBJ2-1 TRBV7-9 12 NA TGTGCCAGCAGCCCGGGGACACCGAATCAGTTCTTC CASSPGTPNQFF
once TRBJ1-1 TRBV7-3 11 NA TGTGCCAGCAGTAATCACACTGAAGCTTTCTTT CASSNHTEAFF
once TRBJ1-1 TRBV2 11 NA TGTGCCAGCAGTGGAGACACTGAAGCTTTCTTT CASSGDTEAFF
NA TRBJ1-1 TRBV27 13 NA TGTGCCAGCAGTCCCCAGTCGAACACTGAAGCTTTCTTT CASSPQSNTEAFF
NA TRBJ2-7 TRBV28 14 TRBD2 TGTGCCAGCAGTTATCTAGCGGGGGGGTCCGAGCAGTACTTC CASSYLAGGSEQYF
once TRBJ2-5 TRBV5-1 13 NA TGCGCCAGCACTCGGGGTACCCAAGAGACCCAGTACTTC CASTRGTQETQYF
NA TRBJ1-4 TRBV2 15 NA TGTGCCAGCAGTGAGGGTGCAGGTCCTAATGAAAAACTGTTTTTT CASSEGAGPNEKLFF
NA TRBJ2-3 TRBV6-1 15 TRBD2 TGTGCCAGCAGTCATAGCGGGGGGAGCACAGATACGCAGTATTTT CASSHSGGSTDTQYF
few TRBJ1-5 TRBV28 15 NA TGTGCCAGCAGGAGACAGTCCGTTCGTGGTCAGCCCCAGCATTTT CASRRQSVRGQPQHF
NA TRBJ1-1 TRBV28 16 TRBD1 TGTGCCAGCAGTCCGGACAGGGGGCGAATGAACACTGAAGCTTTCTTT CASSPDRGRMNTEAFF
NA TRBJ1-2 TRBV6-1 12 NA TGTGCCAGCAGTGGGACAGACGGGGGCTACACCTTC CASSGTDGGYTF
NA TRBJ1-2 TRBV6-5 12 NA TGTGCCAGCAGGTTGGGGGGGGGTGGCTACACCTTC CASRLGGGGYTF
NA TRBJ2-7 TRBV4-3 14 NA TGCGCCAGCAGCCAAGATCGTTTCTCCTACGAGCAGTACTTC CASSQDRFSYEQYF
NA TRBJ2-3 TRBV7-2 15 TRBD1 TGTGCCAGCAGCTTAGGGATCGGGACAGCAGATACGCAGTATTTT CASSLGIGTADTQYF
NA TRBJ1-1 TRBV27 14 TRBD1 TGTGCCAGCAGTTTCGGACAGGGGAAGTCTGAAGCTTTCTTT CASSFGQGKSEAFF
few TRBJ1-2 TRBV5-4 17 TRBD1 TGTGCCAGCAGCTTCCCGGGACAGGGTATTTCAATGGGTGGCTACACCTTC CASSFPGQGISMGGYTF
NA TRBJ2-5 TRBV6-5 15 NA TGTGCCAGCAGTCTTTCCCAGGGGTTCCAAGAGACCCAGTACTTC CASSLSQGFQETQYF
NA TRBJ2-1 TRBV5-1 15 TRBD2 TGCGCCAGCAGCTTGGCTAGCGGGGGGTACAATGAGCAGTTCTTC CASSLASGGYNEQFF
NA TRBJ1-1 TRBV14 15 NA TGTGCCAGCAGCCAAGACACAGGGAGGGGAGTTGAAGCTTTCTTT CASSQDTGRGVEAFF
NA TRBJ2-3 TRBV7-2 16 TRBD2 TGTGCCAGCAGCTTAATCCTGCGGGGGGGCAGGGATACGCAGTATTTT CASSLILRGGRDTQYF